The entry below gives a single T cell receptor (beta chain) sequence along with its context. This clonotype was observed at least ten times. It has no known antigen specificity. No clone much larger than this one lies a single base away; base qualities are absent. Graves' hyperthyroidism was defined as stable when no progression to ophthalmopathy occurred over 18 months of follow-up. Hyperthyroidism patients were aged 18 to 65 years and newly diagnosed, with disease duration of less than 2 months. Any patient with an uncontrolled infection, another autoimmune disease, pregnancy or lactation was excluded. Diagnoses were established on the basis of clinical symptoms, serum thyroxine and TRAb, thyroid ultrasound, and orbital computed tomography. PBMCs were separated from over 9 ml of fresh peripheral blood using Ficoll-Paque density gradient centrifugation. Trizol reagent was used to extract total RNA, and RNA quality was then checked on an Agilent 2100 Bioanalyzer.

Amplification of TCR beta CDR3 regions was carried out from RNA transcripts. For the first round of RT-PCR on the TCR CDR3, the HTBI primer set was used together with the Qiagen OneStep RT-PCR kit. Libraries were constructed in a second round of multiplex PCR, after which size selection and purification were performed. Paired-end sequencing of the libraries was performed with 100 bp reads on an Illumina HiSeq2000. Regarding the original processing steps: SOAPnuke was used to process the raw data, throwing out any read that contained adapters or uncalled bases, had a mean Phred below 15, or lacked an exact constant-primer or identifier match. High-quality paired reads were merged using COPE v1.2.5, and each unique nucleotide sequence was defined as a clonotype. MiTCR v1.1 was used to align the clonotypes against IMGT TRBV, TRBD and TRBJ reference segments. The analysis included only V-J combinations with a frequency above 0.0001, which together covered approximately 99% of the repertoires. The TCS score was defined as F50 (clonal expansion) divided by E x V (chaos), with BLOSUM62-based TCRdist calculated between CDR3 peptides within each V-J. Welch's t-statistics and random forest reduced 500 to 650 V-J features to 13, which were used in a naive Bayes classifier (R e1071). TCRdb passed the public sequencing reads through fastp at Q25 and MiXCR, retaining productive beta sequences. Rows merge per CDR3 protein into single entries with the most common DNA and genes. The V and J calls were determined by TCRdb, not by the authors. Recorded for this sample are a few hundred thousand distinct CDR3 sequences; approximately 25% of them occurred a single time. Together, the top ten hold around four fifths of the sample.

These data belong to a study of T cells in Graves' hyperthyroidism and ophthalmopathy (dated by TCRdb to the late 2010s). Regarding the research as a whole: Peripheral blood samples were taken at the time of initial diagnosis, prior to any treatment. TCR V-J signatures able to tell the groups apart were searched for in a discovery cohort of 90 to 100 patients, of whom around 43 had Graves' ophthalmopathy and under 65 had stable Graves' hyperthyroidism. Prospective prediction of ophthalmopathy was tested in an independent validation cohort consisting of about 20 hyperthyroidism patients and about 17 patients who later progressed to ophthalmopathy. The 75 to 100 discovery patients were divided at random into training and test sets in a 7:3 ratio. In addition, the study compared T-cell repertoires in thyroid tissue and in blood from five or six Graves' hyperthyroidism patients. Following sampling, methimazole starting at 30 mg daily was given to hyperthyroidism patients, and high-dose intravenous methylprednisolone was given to ophthalmopathy patients. The paper reports TCR Vbeta CDR3 sequencing of 135 peripheral blood samples: 40 or so ophthalmopathy, 75 to 80 hyperthyroidism and around 17 progressor patients.

Trimming costs V 1 base and J 4 bases, and their ends lie 13 bases apart. The CDR3, from cysteine to phenylalanine, totals 16 residues. Left in the record is the CDR3 DNA by itself, 48 bases read in frame from the first base. In the germline V gene, CDR1 corresponds to SNHLY and CDR2 to FYNNEI. The full study reports these points: In validation, progression to ophthalmopathy was predicted by the model with 70.59% sensitivity and just over 72% specificity, a median of 6.5 months before onset. A 13 V-J signature model separated ophthalmopathy from stable hyperthyroidism, with over 85% sensitivity and around 84% specificity in cross-validation and 80%/75% in testing. Most expanded thyroid clonotypes (frequency above 0.001) were also detected in blood, suggesting blood repertoires may reflect thyroid immune responses. No statistical method was used to fix the sample size in advance, and group allocation was not hidden from the investigators.

The sequence derives from a man in his forties or fifties with Graves' hyperthyroidism. The sequencing sample was made of blood. The chain employs TRBV2 and TRBJ2-2; TRBD2 is possibly the D segment (5 matching bases). At the DNA level, the sequence is TGTGCCAGCAGTGAAGGGAGAGGGATGGGCACCGGGGAGCTGTTTTTT. Its protein is CASSEGRGMGTGELFF.